The 7 T cell receptor beta chains below all came from one sample that was sequenced in a study of T cells in localized non-small cell lung cancer (dated by TCRdb to about 2020). Library method: the immunoSEQ multiplex PCR assay. TCRdb carries this immuneACCESS record with in-frame sequences only. Its versions omit some clonotypes, under half of them owing to an unresolved V gene in the studies checked, with the rest unexplained. This sample gives over 1,000 clones in total; about 22% of them show up just once. In total, the top ten clones hold roughly 20% of the sample. Source: lung tumor tissue, taken before any cancer treatment. The receptors shown here come from a male donor older than 55 with stage I squamous cell lung carcinoma.

This chain uses TRBV18 with TRBJ2-7; D gene ambiguous. Trimming stripped 3 bases from V and 4 bases from J, with 13 bases between. The CDR3 is 14 amino acids. Germline V CDR1 and CDR2: KGHSH, LQKENI. In nucleotides, the CDR3 is TGTGCCAGCTCACCGACTGGTTCCCAGTACGAGCAGTACTTC. It encodes CASSPTGSQYEQYF.

The chain employs TRBV19 and TRBJ2-1, with D unresolved. V was cut by 3 bases and J by 0 bases, with 18 bases left in between. From germline, CDR1 is LNHDA and CDR2 SQIVND (reference sequence). This CDR3 region has 18 residues. CDR3 sequence: CASSISLGFSSSYNEQFF. The CDR3 DNA follows: TGTGCCAGTAGTATTTCGCTAGGGTTCTCTAGCTCCTACAATGAGCAGTTCTTC.

The V call is TRBV19, the J call TRBJ2-1; D may be TRBD2 (5 bases). This CDR3 has 15 residues. Germline CDR1 reads LNHDA; CDR2 reads SQIVND (reference sequence). The V and J ends lost 7 bases and 0 bases respectively, with 13 bases between them. The chain's CDR3 is CASIPDSRSYNEQFF. CDR3 sequence (DNA): TGTGCCAGTATTCCGGACTCCCGCTCCTACAATGAGCAGTTCTTC.

The sample holds a few counts of this clone. This rearrangement joins TRBV5-1 to TRBJ2-3; the match to TRBD1 covers 7 bases. The junction had 4 bases not matched to a gene; V was cut back by 2 bases and J by 1 base. The length of the CDR3 is 15 residues. Germline loops: CDR1 SGHRS, CDR2 YFSETQ. The DNA of the CDR3 is TGCGCCAGCAGCTTACGAGGACAGGGCACAGATACGCAGTATTTT. Protein sequence: CASSLRGQGTDTQYF. Complete variable domain (other parts from reference TRBV5-1 and TRBJ2-3): KAGVTQTPRYLIKTRGQQVTLSCSPISGHRSVSWYQQTPGQGLQFLFEYFSETQRNKGNFPGRFSGRQFSNSRSEMNVSTLELGDSALYLCASSLRGQGTDTQYFGPGTRLTVL.

This clone was seen a handful of times. The V gene is TRBV9, the J gene TRBJ2-7; TRBD2 agrees at 11 bases. The CDR3 spans 15 residues. V lost 0 bases to trimming and J lost 7 bases; unmatched junction nucleotides: 6. From germline, CDR1 is SGDLS and CDR2 YYNGEE. CDR3 protein: CASSVVGSGGAEQYF. CDR3 sequence (DNA): TGTGCCAGCAGCGTAGTCGGTAGCGGGGGGGCGGAGCAGTACTTC. Looking up the rest from reference TRBV9 and TRBJ2-7 gives the full variable domain: DSGVTQTPKHLITATGQRVTLRCSPRSGDLSVYWYQQSLDQGLQFLIQYYNGEERAKGNILERFSAQQFPDLHSELNLSSLELGDSALYFCASSVVGSGGAEQYFGPGTRLTVT.

This clone was seen more than once but under ten times. This chain joins TRBV6-8 and TRBJ1-2; D call uncertain. Deletions cut 6 bases from V and 8 bases from J, with 13 bases between. The CDR3 has 12 residues. Looked up from germline, CDR1 is MNHGY and CDR2 is SAAAGT. Here the CDR3 reads CASSERVYGYTF. The CDR3 DNA follows: TGTGCCAGCAGCGAGCGGGTATACGGCTACACCTTC.

This clone has only a few counts. This chain links TRBV6-8 with TRBJ1-2; 9 bases match TRBD1. This CDR3 is built from 15 residues. The ends lost 5 bases at V and 4 bases at J; junction bases unmatched: 8. CDR1 is MNHGY, CDR2 SAAAGT, per germline. CDR3 nucleotide sequence: TGTGCCAGCAGTGAGGGACAGGGAATTTTCTATGGCTACACCTTC. This encodes CASSEGQGIFYGYTF.